This T cell receptor beta chain came from a study of beta chain bispecific antibodies for T cell cancers. Study-level findings and limits: Normal T cells contributed less of the targeted TRBV signal than the leukemia cells did. Versus anti-CD19, anti-TRBV12 exposure cut the TRBV12-3 share of TRBV signal by approximately 99%.

This clonotype was counted at least ten times. Its specificity is not known. Either OKT3 anti-CD3 antibody or CD3/CD28 beads expanded T cells from blood mononuclear cells over 3 days. Jurkat-T cell coculture with anti-TRBV12, compared with an anti-CD19 control. The germline CDR1 and CDR2 sequences are MDHEN and SYDVKM. The CDR3 is 17 residues long. After removal of 5 bases from V and 10 bases from J, the junction contained 18 bases not matched to a gene. TCRdb re-derived calls from the 5' RACE reads in MiXCR, one entry per CDR3 protein. The sample includes 20,000 to 25,000 distinct CDR3 sequences, 2% to 2.5% of them seen just once.

V usage is TRBV28 and J usage is TRBJ2-1; TRBD2 aligns across 9 bases. The clonotype originates from a human donor in good health. Some clones in this sample may be carry-over from other donors' samples. The sample here was healthy donor T cells cultured with leukemia cells, taken from a culture containing a bispecific antibody targeting TCR Vbeta12. The CDR3 nucleotides read TGTGCCAGCAGTCCCCTCCGGGGGGCCCGGGCGGGAGGGGAGCAGTTCTTC. It encodes CASSPLRGARAGGEQFF.